This TCR beta chain came from a study of graft-versus-host responses after intestinal transplantation. About this clone: Antigen specificity is unknown.

Sequencing was performed with immunoSEQ multiplex PCR; in TCRdb, only in-frame clones are kept and a portion is missing. This table holds 35,000 to 45,000 clones, 95% found once. The germline V gene encodes CDR1 LNHDA and CDR2 SQIVND (reference sequence). V was clipped by 4 bases and J by 0 bases; unmatched bases: 0. The CDR3 extends over 13 amino acids. The rearrangement joins TRBV19 to TRBJ2-7; 7 nucleotides line up with TRBD1. The source is a human donor who was the organ donor for an intestinal transplant. This specimen consisted of unstimulated CD8+ T cells sorted from spleen or lymph node cells, obtained before transplant. The DNA of the CDR3 is TGTGCCAGTAGTAGGGACAGCTCCTACGAGCAGTACTTC. Protein: CASSRDSSYEQYF.